This entry concerns a single TCR beta chain. Time point in this sample: blood 2 weeks post-SBRT. The sample's treatment: 15 Gy SBRT to primary tumor, nephrectomy 4 weeks later. This sample is drawn from a study of radiation and T cells in renal cell carcinoma. Using immunoSEQ multiplex PCR, the repertoire was profiled, and TCRdb retains in-frame clones only, with some absent. The sample gives some 120,000 clones, roughly 77% of which show up once; less than 2.5% is in the top ten. The germline gives CDR1 SGHNT, CDR2 YENEEA. The CDR3 is 14 amino acids. Trimming cost V 3 bases and J 0 bases, with 5 bases left between them.

The sequence was obtained from a woman aged 55-75 years with renal cell carcinoma. Here the sequenced sample was blood, taken from a patient whose treatment included radiotherapy and nephrectomy. The gene calls are TRBV11-3 and TRBJ2-2; D is undetermined. The CDR3 DNA is TGTGCCAGCAGCTTCGTCTCGAACACCGGGGAGCTGTTTTTT. Its protein is CASSFVSNTGELFF.